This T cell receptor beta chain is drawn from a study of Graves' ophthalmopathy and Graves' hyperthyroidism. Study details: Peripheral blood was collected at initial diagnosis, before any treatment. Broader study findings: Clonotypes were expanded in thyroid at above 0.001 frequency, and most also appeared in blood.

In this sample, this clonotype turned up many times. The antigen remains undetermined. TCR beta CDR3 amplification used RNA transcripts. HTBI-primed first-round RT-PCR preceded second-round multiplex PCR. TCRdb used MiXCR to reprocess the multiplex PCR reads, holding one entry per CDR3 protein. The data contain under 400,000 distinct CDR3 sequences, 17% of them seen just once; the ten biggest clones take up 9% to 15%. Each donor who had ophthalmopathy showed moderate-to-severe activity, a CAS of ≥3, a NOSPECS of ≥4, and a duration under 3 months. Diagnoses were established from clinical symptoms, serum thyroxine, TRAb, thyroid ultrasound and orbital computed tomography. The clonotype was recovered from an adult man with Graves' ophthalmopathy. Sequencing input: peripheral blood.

CDR3: CATRSGTGELFF. The CDR3 DNA sequence: TGTGCCACCAGGAGTGGGACCGGGGAGCTGTTTTTT. The chain combines TRBV15 with TRBJ2-2, with unresolved D. The CDR3 is 12 residues long. The V end lost 6 bases, the J end lost 5 bases, and 7 bases lay between the germline ends. Germline loops: CDR1 LNHNV, CDR2 YYDKDF (reference sequence).